This entry is about one T cell receptor (beta chain). Its antigen is currently unknown. This specimen comes from a study of cytomegalovirus exposure and HLA in healthy donors. Whole-study context: Researchers previously reported finding fewer than 140 million unique TCR beta sequences from some 180 million T cells.

Points from the study as a whole: Available immune exposure information was restricted to CMV serostatus only. Under in vitro conditions, a few CMV-associated chains were confirmed as specific for CMV antigens.

V lost 4 bases and J lost 7, with 11 bases in between. CDR1 is LGHNA, CDR2 YNFKEQ, per germline. This CDR3 is 13 amino acids long. The primer mix had 60 Vbeta and 13 Jbeta primers. Method: immunoSEQ multiplex PCR; TCRdb's copy keeps in-frame clones and lacks some. Of 100,000 to 150,000 clones listed, about two thirds are singletons. V usage is TRBV4-2 and J usage is TRBJ2-1; tentative D call: TRBD2 (7 bases). The sequenced material came from PBMCs. The sequence derives from an older woman in good health and CMV-seropositive. The CDR3: CASSRGGGNEQFF. Here the CDR3 DNA reads TGTGCCAGCAGCCGAGGGGGGGGGAATGAGCAGTTCTTC.